This T cell receptor (beta chain) was retrieved from a study of blood T cell repertoires in COVID-19. Study information: Italy, Spain and the United States were the sources of the convalescent and acute COVID-19 samples.

V was shortened by 2 bases and J by 4 bases, with 12 bases between the two germline ends. Germline lookup yields CDR1 MDHEN and CDR2 SYDVKM. The length of the CDR3 is 15 residues. Across 20 to 25 US areas, participants ranged in age from 18 to 89 years. As handled by the study authors: Scientists estimated how many nucleated cells there were by amplifying reference gene primers. Sequencing was performed with immunoSEQ multiplex PCR; in TCRdb, only in-frame clones are kept and a portion is missing. The D gene and trimming were derived from the DNA, and the V and J assignments and clone size from that table. The sample holds roughly 430,000 clones; 88% are singletons and the top ten take roughly 2%.

This sequence joins TRBV28 and TRBJ1-3, with a possible D match to TRBD1 (6 bases). The sequencing input was PBMCs or T cells enriched from blood (not recorded which). This clonotype originated in a woman aged 40 to 50 with acute COVID-19. The CDR3 bases are TGTGCCAGCAGTTTACGGGGGGCAGGGGGAAACACCATATATTTT. Translating gives CASSLRGAGGNTIYF.